A few counts support the clone carrying this T cell receptor (beta chain). With V trimmed by 5 bases and J by 9 bases, 8 bases remained unmatched. The CDR3 is made up of 14 amino acids. This specimen belongs to a study of T cell repertoires in cytomegalovirus infection. TCRdb recomputed calls from the reads with MiXCR, one row per CDR3 protein. The table includes roughly 230,000 distinct CDR3 sequences, around 12% detected once. This receptor was taken from a human donor in good health (CMV status not recorded). Some clones in this sample may be carry-over from other donors' samples. The sample comprised PBMCs. J is TRBJ2-4 and V is TRBV12-3 or TRBV12-4, with 9 bases lining up with TRBD2. CDR3 loop: CASSTLAGVSIQYF. CDR3 nucleotides: TGTGCCAGCAGTACACTAGCGGGTGTTTCCATTCAGTACTTC.